This T cell receptor (beta chain) comes out of a study of blood T cell repertoires in COVID-19. Study background: The study drew acute and convalescent COVID-19 samples from the United States, Italy and Spain. T cells, B-cell-depleted T cells, or PBMCs provided the cDNA or gDNA that served as material.

Original analysis: How many nucleated cells were present was estimated from reference gene primer amplification. TCRdb's table, derived via immunoSEQ multiplex PCR, lists solely in-frame clones and lacks some. V, J and clone size reflect that table, while D and trimming were determined from the DNA. Of approximately 36,000 clones listed, roughly four fifths are singletons. Trimming left V 3 bases short and J 0 bases short, with 12 bases between. Germline V gene data show CDR1 as DFQATT and CDR2 as SNEGSKA (reference sequence). This CDR3 has 14 residues. The chain is built from TRBV20-1 and TRBJ2-7; D gene unclear. The receptor comes from a human donor in a cohort sampled during active or convalescent COVID-19. The donor label of this sample is uncertain. The source material was peripheral blood. CDR3 nucleotide sequence: TGCAGTGCTAGTGGTTGGGCAGACTCCTACGAGCAGTACTTC. Translated: CSASGWADSYEQYF.